Following are 19 T cell receptor beta chains from one sample sequenced in a study of shared clonotypes between healthy human individuals. Libraries were prepared by immunoSEQ multiplex PCR; TCRdb keeps only in-frame clonotypes and omits some of them. The sample shows over 850,000 clones, approximately 80% of them seen only once. The sequencing input was memory CD4+ T cells from PBMCs. The subset is: CD45RA-negative fraction. These receptors all stem from a man aged 18 to 29 in good health. Some clones in this sample may be carry-over from other donors' samples.

This clone showed up just once. The chain carries TRBV28 and TRBJ2-1; D uncertain. This CDR3 has 12 residues. Per the germline V gene, CDR1 is MDHEN and CDR2 is SYDVKM. Between the trimmed V and J ends, which lost 5 bases and 5 bases, there was a span of 7 bases. CDR3 residues: CASSPHNNEQFF. CDR3 sequence (DNA): TGTGCCAGCAGTCCTCACAACAATGAGCAGTTCTTC. The whole variable domain, remainder taken from reference TRBV28 and TRBJ2-1, is DVKVTQSSRYLVKRTGEKVFLECVQDMDHENMFWYRQDPGLGLRLIYFSYDVKMKEKGDIPEGYSVSREKKERFSLILESASTNQTSMYLCASSPHNNEQFFGPGTRLTVL.

V usage is TRBV25-1 and J usage is TRBJ2-7, with D perhaps TRBD1 (5 bases). With 2 bases removed from V and 0 bases from J, the gap between germline ends came to 14 bases. The V gene's germline CDR1 is MGHDK and CDR2 SYGVNS. This CDR3 region has 16 residues. The CDR3 region is CASSETGHWSSYEQYF. CDR3 in DNA: TGTGCCAGCAGTGAAACTGGACATTGGAGCTCCTACGAGCAGTACTTC.

The chain combines TRBV7-8 with TRBJ1-1, with D possibly matching TRBD1 (5 bases). CDR1 is SGHVS and CDR2 is FQNEAQ in the germline V gene. The CDR3 contains 16 residues. Trimming stripped 4 bases from V and 0 bases from J, with 15 bases between. For the CDR3, the DNA is TGTGCCAGCAGCTCCCCTACAGGCGCGGTGAACACTGAAGCTTTCTTT. It codes for CASSSPTGAVNTEAFF.

Concerning this clone itself: Additional DNA sequences in this sample encode the identical CDR3. The V call is TRBV19, the J call TRBJ1-2; D is perhaps TRBD1 (5 bases). This CDR3 comprises 13 residues. Germline assignment: CDR1 LNHDA and CDR2 SQIVND (reference sequence). V was cut by 3 bases and J by 1 base, with 6 bases left in between. CDR3 sequence (DNA): TGTGCCAGTAGTATCGACAGTAACTATGGCTACACCTTC. Its translation: CASSIDSNYGYTF. The variable domain in full, completed from reference TRBV19 and TRBJ1-2, reads DGGITQSPKYLFRKEGQNVTLSCEQNLNHDAMYWYRQDPGQGLRLIYYSQIVNDFQKGDIAEGYSVSREKKESFPLTVTSAQKNPTAFYLCASSIDSNYGYTFGSGTRLTVV.

The V and J genes are TRBV27 and TRBJ1-3; TRBD1 is a possible D gene (5 bases). The CDR3 runs to 15 residues. V lost 1 base to trimming and J lost 3 bases, with 10 bases between them. Germline values: CDR1 MNHEY, CDR2 SMNVEV (reference sequence). CDR3 sequence: CASSLYPGFGNTIYF. In DNA, the CDR3 is TGTGCCAGCAGTTTATATCCAGGGTTTGGAAACACCATATATTTT.

The rearrangement links TRBV18 to TRBJ2-1; D might be TRBD1 (6 bases). There are 16 residues in the CDR3. Germline assignment: CDR1 KGHSH and CDR2 LQKENI. V lost 3 bases, J lost 6 bases, and 18 bases lay in between. The CDR3 region has the DNA TGTGCCAGCTCACCCAACATTGTACAGGGTGCCAATGAGCAGTTCTTC. Translation: CASSPNIVQGANEQFF.

The genes are TRBV7-2 and TRBJ2-2; tentatively, D is TRBD2 (6 bases). Between the trimmed V and J ends, which lost 1 base and 1 base, there was a span of 13 bases. Germline V gene sequence: CDR1 SGHTA, CDR2 FQGNSA. This CDR3 has 17 amino acids. The CDR3 nucleotides read TGTGCCAGCAGCTTAGACCTCCTAGCGAAGAACACCGGGGAGCTGTTTTTT. It translates to CASSLDLLAKNTGELFF.

Details on this clone: One base separates it from a far larger clone, so it is likely a read error. This sample also contains other DNA sequences that code for the same CDR3. The chain joins TRBV10-3 to TRBJ1-2; D remains ambiguous. The CDR3 length is 14 residues. The germline V gene encodes CDR1 ENHRY and CDR2 SYGVKD. This CDR3 reads CATESPSEFYGYTF. The CDR3 nucleotides are TGCGCCACTGAGTCCCCCAGCGAGTTTTATGGCTACACCTTC.

V and J are TRBV7-9 and TRBJ2-2; D gene uncertain. Looked up from germline, CDR1 is SEHNR and CDR2 is FQNEAQ (reference sequence). V was trimmed by 3 bases and J by 0 bases, leaving 5 bases between them. The CDR3 totals 14 residues. The CDR3 DNA sequence: TGTGCCAGCAGCTTCCCCCCGAACACCGGGGAGCTGTTTTTT. As protein: CASSFPPNTGELFF. The full variable domain, its missing parts supplied by reference TRBV7-9 and TRBJ2-2, is DTGVSQNPRHKITKRGQNVTFRCDPISEHNRLYWYRQTLGQGPEFLTYFQNEAQLEKSRLLSDRFSAERPKGSFSTLEIQRTEQGDSAMYLCASSFPPNTGELFFGEGSRLTVL.

The chain links TRBV6-6 to TRBJ2-7; D might be TRBD1 (6 bases). Looked up from germline, CDR1 is MNHNY and CDR2 is SVGAGI (reference sequence). CDR3 length: 15 residues. V lost 6 bases to trimming and J lost 4 bases, with 19 bases between them. CDR3: CASRSLGARGYEQYF. The CDR3 DNA follows: TGTGCCAGCAGGTCCCTTGGAGCAAGGGGGTACGAGCAGTACTTC.

The chain carries TRBV7-3 and TRBJ2-2, with 12 bases aligning to TRBD2. The ends lost 5 bases at V and 4 bases at J; junction bases unmatched: 8. This CDR3 is 17 amino acids long. The germline CDR1 and CDR2 sequences are SGHTA and FQGTGA. Written as DNA, the CDR3 is TGTGCCAGCAGCCAACAATCGGGACTAGCGGGCACCGGGGAGCTGTTTTTT. It specifies CASSQQSGLAGTGELFF. The variable domain in full, completed from reference TRBV7-3 and TRBJ2-2, reads GAGVSQTPSNKVTEKGKYVELRCDPISGHTALYWYRQSLGQGPEFLIYFQGTGAADDSGLPNDRFFAVRPEGSVSTLKIQRTERGDSAVYLCASSQQSGLAGTGELFFGEGSRLTVL.

This rearrangement joins TRBV4-2 to TRBJ2-1; 7 bases line up with TRBD2. The CDR3 consists of 16 residues. Germline CDR1 is LGHNA and CDR2 is YNFKEQ. V lost 2 bases, J lost 8 bases, and 12 bases stayed unmatched. The CDR3 spells CASSQLAGDPAYEQFF. In DNA form, the CDR3 reads TGTGCCAGCAGCCAATTAGCGGGCGACCCTGCCTATGAGCAGTTCTTC.

The chain links TRBV18 to TRBJ2-7; 8 bases map to TRBD1. The CDR3 spans 14 residues. Per the germline V gene, CDR1 is KGHSH and CDR2 is LQKENI. Unmatched junction bases numbered 10, after V lost 6 bases and J lost 6 bases. CDR3 nucleotides: TGTGCCAGCTCGCCCGGACAGGGCTACGGCGAGCAGTACTTC. The encoded protein is CASSPGQGYGEQYF.

The chain carries TRBV7-2 and TRBJ1-2; TRBD1 aligns across 8 bases. J gave up 7 bases and V 3 bases, and 1 base lay outside the gene matches. The CDR3 is 12 amino acids. The germline V gene has CDR1 SGHTA and CDR2 FQGNSA. CDR3 protein: CASSFQGAGYTF. The CDR3 DNA is TGTGCCAGCAGCTTTCAGGGGGCTGGCTACACCTTC.

V and J are TRBV7-6 and TRBJ2-7, with a weak D call TRBD1 (6 bases). Germline-derived CDR1 and CDR2 are SGHVS and FNYEAQ. This CDR3 has 14 residues. Trimming stripped 5 bases from V and 3 bases from J, with 14 bases between. CDR3 sequence (DNA): TGTGCCAGCAGCGGTTCCGGGACATTCTACGAGCAGTACTTC. Its translation is CASSGSGTFYEQYF.

This clone was recorded once. Just one base apart from a much larger clone, this may be a read error. The chain has TRBV28 and TRBJ2-6, with D unclear. V lost 6 bases, J lost 1 base, and 10 bases lay in between. There are 15 residues in the CDR3. CDR1 is MDHEN and CDR2 is SYDVKM in the germline V gene. The CDR3 spells CASSPLGSGANVLTF. The CDR3 DNA is TGTGCCAGCAGCCCCCTGGGGTCTGGGGCCAACGTCCTGACTTTC.

This sequence joins TRBV7-3 and TRBJ2-1; 10 bases map to TRBD1. The CDR3 contains 16 residues. Trimming removed 7 bases from V and 2 bases from J; junction bases left unmatched: 8. Germline V CDR1 and CDR2: SGHTA, FQGTGA. The DNA for the CDR3 is TGTGCCAGCACCCCCTCAGGGACAGGGGCCTACAATGAGCAGTTCTTC. Translating it yields CASTPSGTGAYNEQFF. Complete variable domain (other parts from reference TRBV7-3 and TRBJ2-1): GAGVSQTPSNKVTEKGKYVELRCDPISGHTALYWYRQSLGQGPEFLIYFQGTGAADDSGLPNDRFFAVRPEGSVSTLKIQRTERGDSAVYLCASTPSGTGAYNEQFFGPGTRLTVL.

The genes are TRBV28 and TRBJ1-3, with TRBD1 as a possible D gene (5 bases). The length of the CDR3 is 15 residues. Trimming took off 3 bases at V and 7 bases at J, with 16 bases between the two ends. Germline CDR1 and CDR2: MDHEN and SYDVKM. DNA of the CDR3: TGTGCCAGCAGTTTGGCGGGGACCGGCCTGAACACCATATATTTT. It yields the protein CASSLAGTGLNTIYF. Complete variable domain (other parts from reference TRBV28 and TRBJ1-3): DVKVTQSSRYLVKRTGEKVFLECVQDMDHENMFWYRQDPGLGLRLIYFSYDVKMKEKGDIPEGYSVSREKKERFSLILESASTNQTSMYLCASSLAGTGLNTIYFGEGSWLTVV.

V and J are TRBV5-1 and TRBJ2-7, with 9 bases lining up with TRBD2. The trim removed 7 bases at V and 4 bases at J, leaving 12 bases unmatched. CDR3 size: 15 residues. Germline values: CDR1 SGHRS, CDR2 YFSETQ. CDR3 nucleotides: TGCGCCAGCCGGACTAGCGTTGGAGTACAGTACGAGCAGTACTTC. This encodes CASRTSVGVQYEQYF.